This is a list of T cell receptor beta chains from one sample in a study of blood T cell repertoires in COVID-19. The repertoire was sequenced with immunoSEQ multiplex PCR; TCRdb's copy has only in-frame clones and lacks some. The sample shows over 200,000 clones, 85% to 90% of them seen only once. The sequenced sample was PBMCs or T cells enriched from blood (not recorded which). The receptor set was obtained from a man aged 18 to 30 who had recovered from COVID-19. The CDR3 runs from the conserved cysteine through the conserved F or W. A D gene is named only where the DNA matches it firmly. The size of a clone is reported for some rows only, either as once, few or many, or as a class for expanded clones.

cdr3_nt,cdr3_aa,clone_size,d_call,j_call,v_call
TGTGCCAGCAGCTCGGGTCGGGCGGGACTAGCGGGAGTCGAGCAGTACTTC,CASSSGRAGLAGVEQYF,.,TRBD2,TRBJ2-7,TRBV11-3
TGTGCCAGCAGCCAAGAACCGGGACAGGGGGGAAGGACTGAAGCTTTCTTT,CASSQEPGQGGRTEAFF,.,TRBD1,TRBJ1-1,TRBV3-1/TRBV3-2
TGTGCCAGCAGCCCGACTAGCGGGAGGGCAACCTTTTACAATGAGCAGTTCTTC,CASSPTSGRATFYNEQFF,.,TRBD2,TRBJ2-1,TRBV7-8
TGCGCCAGCAGCCCCGTGGTTGGGACAGGGGACTACGAGCAGTACTTC,CASSPVVGTGDYEQYF,.,TRBD1,TRBJ2-7,TRBV5-1
TGTGCCAGCAGCCCACAGACAGGGAATCAGCCCCAGCATTTT,CASSPQTGNQPQHF,.,TRBD1,TRBJ1-5,TRBV7-2
TGCGCCAGCAAGCGGACTAGCGGGAGCGTCGAGCAGTACTTC,CASKRTSGSVEQYF,.,TRBD2,TRBJ2-7,TRBV5-1
TGCAGTGCTCGTGTCGCAGGCCTGAACACTGAAGCTTTCTTT,CSARVAGLNTEAFF,.,.,TRBJ1-1,TRBV20-1
TGTGCCAGCAGCTTCGAAGAGACCCAGTACTTC,CASSFEETQYF,.,.,TRBJ2-5,TRBV5-6
TGTGCCAGCAACCAGGGGATCTCCTACAATGAGCAGTTCTTC,CASNQGISYNEQFF,.,.,TRBJ2-1,TRBV28
TGTGCCAGCAGCGCACGGGACTGCGATCAGCCCCAGCATTTT,CASSARDCDQPQHF,.,.,TRBJ1-5,TRBV21-1
TGTGCCAGCAGCCCCGGGACAGGGAGCACTGAAGCTTTCTTT,CASSPGTGSTEAFF,.,TRBD1,TRBJ1-1,TRBV6-5
TGTGCCAGCAGGGCCGGGAGGGGGTTTACAACTAATGAAAAACTGTTTTTT,CASRAGRGFTTNEKLFF,.,.,TRBJ1-4,TRBV2
TGTGCCAGCAGTCCCGGGACTAGCCGTGAGACCCAGTACTTC,CASSPGTSRETQYF,.,TRBD2,TRBJ2-5,TRBV6-5
TGTGCCAGCTCACCACTGGGACTCTCGGGGAACACCGGGGAGCTGTTTTTT,CASSPLGLSGNTGELFF,.,.,TRBJ2-2,TRBV18
TGTGCCAGCAGTCAGACAGGGATCGTATCCTACGAGCAGTACTTC,CASSQTGIVSYEQYF,.,TRBD1,TRBJ2-7,TRBV25-1
TGTGCCAGCAGCCCCCTGGACACGGGTGGTTCACCCCTCCACTTT,CASSPLDTGGSPLHF,once,.,TRBJ1-6,TRBV9
TGTGCCAGCAGCTTAGATCTTGGGGGCAGCTACAATGAGCAGTTCTTC,CASSLDLGGSYNEQFF,.,.,TRBJ2-1,TRBV11-2
TGTGCCAGCAGCCAACTAACGGGAGGGGGAGAGACCCAGTACTTC,CASSQLTGGGETQYF,.,TRBD2,TRBJ2-5,TRBV3-1/TRBV3-2
TGCGCCAGCAGCCAGCTTCCAGGGGGCCTCTACGAGCAGTACTTC,CASSQLPGGLYEQYF,once,TRBD1,TRBJ2-7,TRBV4-1
TGTGCCAGCAGTGACGGGTATAGCTCCTATAATTCACCCCTCCACTTT,CASSDGYSSYNSPLHF,.,.,TRBJ1-6,TRBV6-1
TGTGCCAGCAGTTTCGTTTCCTACGAGCAGTACTTC,CASSFVSYEQYF,.,.,TRBJ2-7,TRBV12-3/TRBV12-4
TGTGCCACCAGTGATATCGGGACTAGCGGGGGATCCTACGAGCAGTACTTC,CATSDIGTSGGSYEQYF,.,TRBD2,TRBJ2-7,TRBV24-1
TGTGCCAGCAGCTTGGAGCTAGCGGGACTTTACAATGAGCAGTTCTTC,CASSLELAGLYNEQFF,once,TRBD2,TRBJ2-1,TRBV5-4
TGCGCCAGCAGGATAGGACTAGCGGACTCCTACGAGCAGTACTTC,CASRIGLADSYEQYF,.,TRBD2,TRBJ2-7,TRBV5-1
TGTGCCAGCAGCTTAGAGCGGGTTGGGGAGGCCCGCACAGATACGCAGTATTTT,CASSLERVGEARTDTQYF,.,.,TRBJ2-3,TRBV11-3
TGTGCCAGCAGTCAACAGGGCCGGTCACCCCTCCACTTT,CASSQQGRSPLHF,.,.,TRBJ1-6,TRBV3-1/TRBV3-2
TGCGCCAGCAGCAACTACCAGGGGTATAGCAATCAGCCCCAGCATTTT,CASSNYQGYSNQPQHF,.,.,TRBJ1-5,TRBV4-1
TGTGCCACCAGTGATCTAGCGGGAGTATCTGGGGAGCTGTTTTTT,CATSDLAGVSGELFF,.,TRBD2,TRBJ2-2,TRBV24-1
TGTGCCAGCAGCCCGACCACTAGCGGGACCTACGAGCAGTACTTC,CASSPTTSGTYEQYF,.,TRBD2,TRBJ2-7,TRBV28
TGTGCCAGCAGCTTGGTTCTTCAGGAAGGGGTCCGGTTTGGCTACACCTTC,CASSLVLQEGVRFGYTF,once,.,TRBJ1-2,TRBV5-4
TGTGCCAGCACCTATGGGACAGAAAGACACAATGAGCAGTTCTTC,CASTYGTERHNEQFF,.,TRBD1,TRBJ2-1,TRBV7-9
TGCGCCAGCAGCCAAGATAGGGGGGCGGGAGCGCACAATGAGCAGTTCTTC,CASSQDRGAGAHNEQFF,.,.,TRBJ2-1,TRBV4-1
TGTGCCAGCAGCGCATCTCAGGGAAACACCATATATTTT,CASSASQGNTIYF,.,.,TRBJ1-3,TRBV6-5
TGTGCCGCCCGGGACAGGGACCACAATGAGCAGTTCTTC,CAARDRDHNEQFF,.,TRBD1,TRBJ2-1,TRBV2
TGTGCCAGCAGTCCGCGCTCTGAATCCTACAATGAGCAGTTCTTC,CASSPRSESYNEQFF,.,.,TRBJ2-1,TRBV28
TGTGCCAGCAGCTTAGGTTGGCAGGCCCAAGGGGCCTACGAGCAGTACTTC,CASSLGWQAQGAYEQYF,.,.,TRBJ2-7,TRBV7-8
TGCGCCAGCAGCTTGGGGACAGGGAAAGGAAACACCATATATTTT,CASSLGTGKGNTIYF,.,TRBD1,TRBJ1-3,TRBV5-1
TGTGCCTGGACATCGGGGATTAGCACAGATACGCAGTATTTT,CAWTSGISTDTQYF,.,.,TRBJ2-3,TRBV30
TGCGCCAGCAGCCGGGACAGGTCCTACAATGAGCAGTTCTTC,CASSRDRSYNEQFF,.,TRBD1,TRBJ2-1,TRBV5-1
TGTGCCAGCAGCCCCAAGAGGGACAGGGCCTACGAGCAGTACTTC,CASSPKRDRAYEQYF,.,TRBD1,TRBJ2-7,TRBV11-1
TGTGCCAGCAGCCAAGACGGCCTAGGGGGATATAATTCACCCCTCCACTTT,CASSQDGLGGYNSPLHF,.,.,TRBJ1-6,TRBV4-2
TGTGCCAGTAGTCCCTTAGAGGGAAGCTCCTATAATTCACCCCTCCACTTT,CASSPLEGSSYNSPLHF,.,.,TRBJ1-6,TRBV19
TGCGCCAGCAGCCAAGAGCAGGGGGTTACTGAAGCTTTCTTT,CASSQEQGVTEAFF,.,TRBD1,TRBJ1-1,TRBV4-1
TGTGCCAGTAGCCCCGGGGAGGTGAACACCGGGGAGCTGTTTTTT,CASSPGEVNTGELFF,few,.,TRBJ2-2,TRBV19
TGTGCCAGCAGCCTCAGAAACTATGGCTACACCTTC,CASSLRNYGYTF,.,.,TRBJ1-2,TRBV7-8
TGTGCCAGCAGTGAAGGTTGGGCTGCCCAAGGTTATGGCTACACCTTC,CASSEGWAAQGYGYTF,.,.,TRBJ1-2,TRBV2
TGTGCCTGGAGGGTCCGGACAGTCGGCAATTCACCCCTCCACTTT,CAWRVRTVGNSPLHF,.,.,TRBJ1-6,TRBV30